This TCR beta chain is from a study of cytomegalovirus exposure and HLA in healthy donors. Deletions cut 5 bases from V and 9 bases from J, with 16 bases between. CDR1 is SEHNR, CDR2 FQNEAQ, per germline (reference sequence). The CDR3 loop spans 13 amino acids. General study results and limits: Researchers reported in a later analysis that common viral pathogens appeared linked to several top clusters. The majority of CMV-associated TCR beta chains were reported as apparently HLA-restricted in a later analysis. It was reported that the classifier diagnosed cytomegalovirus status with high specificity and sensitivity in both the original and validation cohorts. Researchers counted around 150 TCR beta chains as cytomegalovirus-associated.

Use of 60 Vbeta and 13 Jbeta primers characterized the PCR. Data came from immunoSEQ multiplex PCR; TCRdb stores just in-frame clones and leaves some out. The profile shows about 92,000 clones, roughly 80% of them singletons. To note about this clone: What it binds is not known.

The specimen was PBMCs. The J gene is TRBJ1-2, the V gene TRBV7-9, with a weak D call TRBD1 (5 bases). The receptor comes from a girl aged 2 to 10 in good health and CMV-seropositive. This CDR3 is CASSVGRGMRYTF. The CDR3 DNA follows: TGTGCCAGCAGCGTGGGTAGGGGTATGCGCTACACCTTC.